This T cell receptor beta chain stems from a study of T-cell reconstitution after alpha-beta-depleted transplantation in children. In its sample, this clonotype was seen many times. Unique molecular identifiers tagged the TCRbeta library. TCRdb called the PCR reads again in MiXCR, with one record for every CDR3 protein. Of about 72,000 distinct CDR3 sequences listed, more than 5.5% are singletons. The germline gives CDR1 DFQATT, CDR2 SNEGSKA (reference sequence). The junction had 3 bases not matched to a gene; V was cut back by 3 bases and J by 2 bases. This CDR3 is built from 14 residues. The rearrangement joins TRBV20-1 to TRBJ1-2; 10 bases are shared with TRBD1. The starting material was PBMCs from the stem cell graft donor, obtained from the stem cell graft. The sequence derives from a human donor who donated a stem cell graft to a child with acute lymphoblastic leukemia. The CDR3 reads CSARQTGGNYGYTF. The CDR3 DNA reads as TGCAGTGCTAGGCAGACAGGGGGCAACTATGGCTACACCTTC.